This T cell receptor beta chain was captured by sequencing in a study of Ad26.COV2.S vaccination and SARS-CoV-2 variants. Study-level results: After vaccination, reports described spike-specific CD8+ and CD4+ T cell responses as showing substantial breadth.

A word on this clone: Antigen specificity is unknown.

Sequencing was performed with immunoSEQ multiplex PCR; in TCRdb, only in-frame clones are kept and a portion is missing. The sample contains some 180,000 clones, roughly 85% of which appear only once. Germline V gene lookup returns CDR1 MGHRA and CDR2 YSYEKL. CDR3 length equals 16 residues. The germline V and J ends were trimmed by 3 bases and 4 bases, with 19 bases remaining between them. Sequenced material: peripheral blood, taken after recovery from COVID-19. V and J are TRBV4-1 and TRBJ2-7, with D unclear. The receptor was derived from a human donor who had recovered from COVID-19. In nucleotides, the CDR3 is TGCGCCAGCAGCCACAAACCCGGGTCATCCATTTACGAGCAGTACTTC. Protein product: CASSHKPGSSIYEQYF.